One and the same sample provided the 11 T cell receptor beta chains below, sequenced in a study of spatial heterogeneity in lung cancer. The time point denotes: sample taken at primary tumor resection. Sequencing of whole RNA from tumor, nontumor lung or frozen PBMC involved no sorting. TCRdb ran MiXCR on the 5' RACE reads and lists one entry per CDR3 protein. The table includes over 10,000 distinct CDR3 sequences, 14% detected once. This specimen was PBMCs, taken at surgery. These receptors came from a male donor with early-stage non-small cell lung cancer.

This clonotype came up a few times. The chain links TRBV7-9 to TRBJ2-5, with 7 bases that match TRBD2. With 2 bases clipped from V and 1 base from J, the junction kept 19 bases outside the gene matches. Germline lookup yields CDR1 SEHNR and CDR2 FQNEAQ (reference sequence). The CDR3 runs 20 residues. DNA of the CDR3: TGTGCCAGCAGCTTAATGAGTGGTAGCGGGCCGTTCTTATTCCAAGAGACCCAGTACTTC. The encoded protein is CASSLMSGSGPFLFQETQYF.

The rearrangement joins TRBV28 to TRBJ2-5, with D possibly being TRBD1 or TRBD2 (5 bases each). The CDR3 contains 16 residues. Germline V gives CDR1 MDHEN, CDR2 SYDVKM. V was clipped by 4 bases and J by 4 bases, with 19 bases between them. The CDR3 sequence is CASSSARYGTPETQYF. CDR3 sequence (DNA): TGTGCCAGCAGTTCGGCGAGATACGGGACCCCAGAGACCCAGTACTTC.

The V and J genes are TRBV6-5 and TRBJ2-5; D might be TRBD1 or TRBD2, each matching 5 bases. Germline-derived CDR1 and CDR2 are MNHEY and SVGAGI. This CDR3 region has 13 residues. The CDR3 bases are TGTGCTAGCCGGGACCCCACCGAAGAGACCCAGTACTTC. Protein: CASRDPTEETQYF.

This clonotype was recorded a few times. In nucleotides, the CDR3 is TGTGCCAGCCTACGGGACAGGACCGGTACTGAAGCTTTCTTT. Translated, it gives CASLRDRTGTEAFF. V usage is TRBV18 and J usage is TRBJ1-1; TRBD1 matches at 8 bases. The length of the CDR3 is 14 residues. The V gene end was trimmed by 8 bases and the J gene end by 5 bases; junction bases not matched to a gene: 10. Germline assignment: CDR1 KGHSH and CDR2 LQKENI.

This clonotype came up a few times. This chain joins TRBV7-9 and TRBJ1-6; no clear D. This CDR3 comprises 17 residues. V gave up 5 bases and J gave up 10 bases, with 24 bases separating them. The germline CDR1 and CDR2 sequences are SEHNR and FQNEAQ (reference sequence). The CDR3 spells CASSLHDRTGSRSPLHF. The CDR3 DNA reads TGTGCCAGCAGCCTACACGATAGGACGGGCTCGAGGTCACCCCTCCACTTT. The complete variable domain, with remaining parts taken from reference TRBV7-9 and TRBJ1-6, reads DTGVSQNPRHKITKRGQNVTFRCDPISEHNRLYWYRQTLGQGPEFLTYFQNEAQLEKSRLLSDRFSAERPKGSFSTLEIQRTEQGDSAMYLCASSLHDRTGSRSPLHFGNGTRLTVT.

The chain combines TRBV3-1 with TRBJ1-2; weak D call: TRBD1 (5 bases). Trimming took 1 base from V and 8 from J, leaving 17 bases between them. CDR3 length equals 15 residues. Per germline, CDR1 LGHDT and CDR2 YNNKEL (reference sequence). The CDR3 bases are TGTGCCAGCAGCCAAGCGACAGCACCATTGGTAGGCTACACCTTC. It encodes CASSQATAPLVGYTF.

By frequency in the sample, this clonotype is medium-sized. V and J are TRBV20-1 and TRBJ2-2; D gene ambiguous. V dropped 3 bases and J dropped 6 bases, with 20 bases sitting between them. The germline V gene encodes CDR1 DFQATT and CDR2 SNEGSKA (reference sequence). This CDR3 is built from 16 residues. Here the CDR3 DNA reads TGCAGTGCTAGGCCTAGTCGAGGTTTGGGTCCCGGGGAGCTGTTTTTT. Translation gives CSARPSRGLGPGELFF.

This clonotype has a count of ten or more. The chain employs TRBV18 and TRBJ2-2; the match to TRBD1 covers 7 bases. The V segment lost 4 bases and the J segment 2 bases; nucleotides outside the gene matches: 1. The CDR3 is 14 residues long. Germline V lookup: CDR1 KGHSH, CDR2 LQKENI. The DNA for the CDR3 is TGTGCCAGCTCACGGACAGGAAACACCGGGGAGCTGTTTTTT. Translated, it gives CASSRTGNTGELFF.

The V call is TRBV13, the J call TRBJ1-6, with D hard to call. This CDR3 region has 16 residues. Germline CDR1 and CDR2: PRHDT and FYEKMQ (reference sequence). V lost 1 base and J lost 0, with 7 bases in between. The CDR3 reads CASSLAGSSYNSPLHF. DNA of the CDR3: TGTGCCAGCAGCTTAGCTGGTAGCTCCTATAATTCACCCCTCCACTTT. Based on the CDR3 plus reference TRBV13 and TRBJ1-6, the full variable domain is AAGVIQSPRHLIKEKRETATLKCYPIPRHDTVYWYQQGPGQDPQFLISFYEKMQSDKGSIPDRFSAQQFSDYHSELNMSSLELGDSALYFCASSLAGSSYNSPLHFGNGTRLTVT.

The sample holds many counts of this clonotype. V usage is TRBV11-2 and J usage is TRBJ2-1; 12 nucleotides match TRBD2. With V trimmed by 3 bases and J by 9 bases, 6 bases remained unmatched. The CDR3 loop spans 15 amino acids. Germline values: CDR1 SGHAT, CDR2 FQNNGV. CDR3 bases: TGTGCCAGCAGCTTGACTAGCGGGGGCGGCGGTGAGCAGTTCTTC. Its protein is CASSLTSGGGGEQFF.

This clonotype is labeled as medium-sized (0.01 to 0.1%). This chain connects TRBV5-4 to TRBJ2-7; 8 nucleotides align to TRBD1. The CDR3 has 15 amino acids. V lost 7 bases to trimming and J lost 4 bases; unmatched junction nucleotides: 13. CDR1 SGHNT and CDR2 YYREEE come from the germline V gene (reference sequence). The CDR3 DNA sequence: TGTGCCAGCGCCGTGAGAGGACAGGGAAGGTACGAGCAGTACTTC. Protein: CASAVRGQGRYEQYF.